In its sample, the clone carrying this T cell receptor (beta chain) was seen many times. Its antigen is undetermined. This entry is derived from a study of T cells in Graves' hyperthyroidism and ophthalmopathy. Overall study context: Before any treatment, at initial diagnosis, peripheral blood was collected. The study, taken as a whole, reports: A 13 V-J signature model discriminated ophthalmopathy versus stable hyperthyroidism. In blood, most of the thyroid clonotypes expanded above 0.001 were also present.

Germline V gives CDR1 PRHDT, CDR2 FYEKMQ (reference sequence). Trimming removed 0 bases from V and 7 bases from J, with 10 bases in between. The CDR3 runs to 13 residues. It was RNA transcripts that yielded the amplified TCR beta CDR3 regions. The HTBI primer set drove a first-round RT-PCR of the TCR CDR3. A single record per CDR3 protein comes from TCRdb applying MiXCR to the multiplex PCR reads. Of some 620,000 distinct CDR3 sequences listed, 15% to 20% are singletons. Stable hyperthyroidism: no ophthalmopathy progression over 18 months of follow-up. This TCR was sampled from a woman aged 30 to 39 with Graves' hyperthyroidism. This chain uses TRBV13 with TRBJ2-7, with D possibly TRBD2 on 6 matching bases. Sequencing input: blood. This chain's CDR3 is CASSLGTREEQYF. The CDR3 region has the DNA TGTGCCAGCAGCTTAGGGACTAGGGAAGAGCAGTACTTC.